Listed here are 14 T cell receptor beta chains from one sample, sequenced in a study of blood T cell repertoires in COVID-19. TCRdb's table, derived via immunoSEQ multiplex PCR, lists solely in-frame clones and lacks some. The profile shows around 9,700 clones, about 90% of them singletons. Sequencing was done on a sample of peripheral blood. Receptors were obtained from a man aged 30 to 39 with active or convalescent COVID-19.

The chain joins TRBV3-1 (or the pseudogene TRBV3-2) to TRBJ2-3; TRBD2 agrees at 8 bases. The germline gives CDR1 LGHDT, CDR2 YNNKEL (reference sequence). There are 15 residues in the CDR3. Losses at the gene ends were 2 bases for V and 4 bases for J; bases not matched to a gene: 5. CDR3 sequence: CASSQNGGVPDTQYF. Here the CDR3 DNA reads TGTGCCAGCAGCCAAAACGGGGGGGTCCCAGATACGCAGTATTTT.

CDR3 DNA: TGTGCCAGCAGGTCTACAGGGGACGGAGAGACCCAGTACTTC. Protein sequence: CASRSTGDGETQYF. The chain joins TRBV5-5 to TRBJ2-5, with TRBD1 matching over 7 bases. In germline, CDR1 is SGHKS, CDR2 YYEKEE (reference sequence). V shed 5 bases, J shed 4 bases, and the junction held 8 bases outside the gene matches. The CDR3 length is 14 residues.

This clone came up a few times. The rearrangement links TRBV4-1 to TRBJ2-7; 10 nucleotides align to TRBD1. Germline-derived CDR1 and CDR2 are MGHRA and YSYEKL. CDR3 length equals 16 residues. V lost 1 base to trimming and J lost 7 bases; unmatched junction nucleotides: 10. The CDR3, as DNA: TGCGCCAGCAGCCAAGTCCCCGGGACAGGGGTGGATGAGCAGTACTTC. This sequence encodes CASSQVPGTGVDEQYF.

The rearrangement links TRBV6-2 or TRBV6-3 to TRBJ2-3, with 8 bases lining up with TRBD2. The germline V gene has CDR1 MNHEY and CDR2 SVGEGT. This CDR3 has 15 amino acids. J gave up 3 bases and V 4 bases, and 6 bases lay outside the gene matches. The CDR3: CASSSYSGETDTQYF. CDR3 sequence (DNA): TGTGCCAGCAGTTCTTATAGCGGGGAGACAGATACGCAGTATTTT.

The chain links TRBV7-3 to TRBJ2-3; D is perhaps TRBD2 (6 bases). The germline CDR1 and CDR2 sequences are SGHTA and FQGTGA. V was cut by 5 bases and J by 4 bases, with 28 bases left in between. CDR3 size: 19 residues. The CDR3 DNA reads as TGTGCCAGCAGCCCGAACGCGCGGGGTTCGAGTTGGGTCTCAGATACGCAGTATTTT. Its translation: CASSPNARGSSWVSDTQYF. Complete variable domain (other parts from reference TRBV7-3 and TRBJ2-3): GAGVSQTPSNKVTEKGKYVELRCDPISGHTALYWYRQSLGQGPEFLIYFQGTGAADDSGLPNDRFFAVRPEGSVSTLKIQRTERGDSAVYLCASSPNARGSSWVSDTQYFGPGTRLTVL.

V gene TRBV7-6 combines with J gene TRBJ2-5, with a tentative D call TRBD1 (5 bases). Deletions cut 1 base from V and 9 bases from J, with 12 bases between. Germline values: CDR1 SGHVS, CDR2 FNYEAQ. This CDR3 has 13 residues. Here the CDR3 DNA reads TGTGCCAGCAGCTTAGAGACCGGCAGGGCCCAGTACTTC. Residues: CASSLETGRAQYF.

The chain links TRBV4-1 to TRBJ2-6; D possibly corresponds to TRBD1 (6 bases). Germline values: CDR1 MGHRA, CDR2 YSYEKL. This CDR3 spans 17 amino acids. Trimming took 3 bases from V and 0 from J, leaving 12 bases between them. CDR3 nucleotides: TGCGCCAGCAGCCATCTGGGGACACTCTCTGGGGCCAACGTCCTGACTTTC. As protein: CASSHLGTLSGANVLTF.

This chain links TRBV28 with TRBJ2-7, with D perhaps TRBD1 (6 bases). Looked up from germline, CDR1 is MDHEN and CDR2 is SYDVKM. This CDR3 comprises 13 residues. Deletions cut 7 bases from V and 3 bases from J, with 13 bases between. The CDR3: CASTPPDSYEQYF. CDR3 in DNA: TGTGCCAGCACCCCCCCGGACAGCTACGAGCAGTACTTC.

This clone occurred a few times. The chain employs TRBV7-2 and TRBJ1-1, with TRBD1 as a possible D gene (5 bases). The V end was cut by 5 bases, the J end by 5 bases, with 21 bases between. The CDR3 extends over 16 amino acids. The germline gives CDR1 SGHTA, CDR2 FQGNSA. The chain's CDR3 is CASSPSAGQGATEAFF. Here the CDR3 DNA reads TGTGCCAGCAGCCCATCAGCCGGCCAGGGTGCGACTGAAGCTTTCTTT.

This clone was detected only once. The chain combines TRBV30 with TRBJ2-3; 9 bases map to TRBD2. Per the germline V gene, CDR1 is GTSNPN and CDR2 is SVGIG (reference sequence). The CDR3 has 18 residues. The V gene end was trimmed by 0 bases and the J gene end by 2 bases; junction bases not matched to a gene: 12. This chain's CDR3 is CAWSVLVAGVGNTDTQYF. The CDR3 coding sequence is TGTGCCTGGAGTGTACTGGTAGCGGGAGTGGGGAACACAGATACGCAGTATTTT.

The rearrangement uses TRBV30 and TRBJ1-5; D is unclear. Looked up from germline, CDR1 is GTSNPN and CDR2 is SVGIG (reference sequence). V lost 6 bases, J lost 0 bases, and 15 bases lay in between. The CDR3 consists of 15 residues. As DNA, the CDR3 is TGTGCCTGTTCCTTGGCACCATATAGCAATCAGCCCCAGCATTTT. It codes for CACSLAPYSNQPQHF.

The chain recombines TRBV6-1 with TRBJ1-4; possibly TRBD1 for D (5 bases). The germline V gene has CDR1 MNHNS and CDR2 SASEGT. There are 15 residues in the CDR3. The germline V and J ends were trimmed by 0 bases and 3 bases, with 8 bases remaining between them. CDR3 bases: TGTGCCAGCAGTGAAGCCCAGGGTTCTAATGAAAAACTGTTTTTT. Translation gives CASSEAQGSNEKLFF.

J is TRBJ2-2 and V is TRBV7-3; maybe TRBD2 (7 bases). Per germline, CDR1 SGHTA and CDR2 FQGTGA. The V gene lost 5 bases and the J gene lost 7 bases, with 17 bases spanning the gap. The length of the CDR3 is 15 residues. This CDR3 reads CASSRDNPGGGELFF. Written as DNA, the CDR3 is TGTGCCAGCAGCCGGGACAACCCGGGGGGCGGGGAGCTGTTTTTT.

The V gene is TRBV7-3, the J gene TRBJ1-1, with D unclear. The CDR3 is made up of 14 amino acids. CDR1 SGHTA and CDR2 FQGTGA come from the germline V gene. Trimming removed 3 bases at V and 0 bases at J, with 8 bases between. The CDR3: CASSFSPMNTEAFF. DNA of the CDR3: TGTGCCAGCAGCTTCAGTCCGATGAACACTGAAGCTTTCTTT.